This T cell receptor beta chain appears in the sequencing data of a study of blood T cell repertoires in COVID-19. Per the original methods: Using reference gene primer amplification, nucleated cell counts were estimated. Profiled with immunoSEQ multiplex PCR; TCRdb holds only in-frame clones, not every one. V and J calls and clone size come straight from that table; D and trimming were deduced from the DNA. The sample lists about 440,000 clones, around 91% seen once, with about 0.63% in the top ten. For recovered donors of Cohort 3, there were two negative PCRs, clearance, or symptom resolution. V was cut by 0 bases and J by 5 bases, with 8 bases left in between. Germline CDR1 reads LGHDT; CDR2 reads YNNKEL (reference sequence). There are 14 residues in the CDR3.

The chain employs TRBV3-1 (or the pseudogene TRBV3-2) and TRBJ1-5; D is possibly TRBD1 (5 bases). The receptor's source is a man younger than 35 who had recovered from COVID-19. Sequences were obtained from PBMCs or T cells enriched from blood (not recorded which). The CDR3 region has the DNA TGTGCCAGCAGCCAAGATCGGGGGTATCAGCCCCAGCATTTT. Protein sequence: CASSQDRGYQPQHF.